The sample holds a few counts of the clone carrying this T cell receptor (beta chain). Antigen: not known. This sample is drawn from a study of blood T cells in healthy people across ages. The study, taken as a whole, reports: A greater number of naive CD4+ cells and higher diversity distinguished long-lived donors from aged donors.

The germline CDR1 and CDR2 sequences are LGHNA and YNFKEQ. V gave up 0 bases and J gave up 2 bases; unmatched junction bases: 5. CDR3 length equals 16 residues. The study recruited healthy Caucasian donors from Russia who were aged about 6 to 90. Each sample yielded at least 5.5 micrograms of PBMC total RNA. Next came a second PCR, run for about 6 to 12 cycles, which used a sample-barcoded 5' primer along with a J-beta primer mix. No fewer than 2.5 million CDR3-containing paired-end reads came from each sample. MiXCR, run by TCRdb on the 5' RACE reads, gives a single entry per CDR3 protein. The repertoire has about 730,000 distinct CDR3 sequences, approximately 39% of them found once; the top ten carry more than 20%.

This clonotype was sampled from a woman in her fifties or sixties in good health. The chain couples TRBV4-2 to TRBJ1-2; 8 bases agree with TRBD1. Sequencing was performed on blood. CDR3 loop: CASSQDRDRKNYGYTF. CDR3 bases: TGTGCCAGCAGCCAAGATAGGGACAGGAAGAACTATGGCTACACCTTC.